This T cell receptor beta chain comes out of a study of beta chain features in type 1 diabetes. V lost 2 bases, J lost 7 bases, and 7 bases stayed unmatched. Germline CDR1 is SGHTA and CDR2 is FQGNSA. This CDR3 region has 14 residues. Findings and caveats of the study: Shorter TCRB CDR3s, moderately but significantly so, were found in Type 1 diabetes patients in all four CD4+ subsets.

Sequencing targeted expressed TCRB transcripts, as all isolated RNA had been reverse transcribed. The assay was immunoSEQ multiplex PCR, and TCRdb's table has in-frame clones only and misses some. This sample yields about 340,000 clones, of which roughly 9% are seen a single time; approximately 1% belongs to the top ten. This clone was seen only a few times. Its antigen remains unidentified. The chain recombines TRBV7-2 with TRBJ1-2, with 7 bases identical to TRBD1. This TCR came from a man aged 30-40 years with type 1 diabetes. Sequencing input: central memory CD4+ T cells from blood. As DNA, the CDR3 is TGTGCCAGCAGCTTAACAGGGGCTCTCCGTGGCTACACCTTC. It translates to CASSLTGALRGYTF.